This TCR beta chain derives from a study of Graves' ophthalmopathy and Graves' hyperthyroidism. For the study at large: No progression to ophthalmopathy over 18 months defined stable hyperthyroidism. Whole-study results and caveats: Between ophthalmopathy and stable hyperthyroidism, a 13-signature model drew a separation with around 86% sensitivity and 70% to 84% specificity.

Amplification targeted the TCR beta CDR3 regions, with RNA transcripts as the source material. RT-PCR in the first round used HTBI primers; a second-round multiplex PCR followed. TCRdb reprocessed the multiplex PCR reads with MiXCR, giving one entry per CDR3 protein. The sample carries about 550,000 distinct CDR3 sequences, just under 40% recorded once. Looked up from germline, CDR1 is SNHLY and CDR2 is FYNNEI. This CDR3 spans 14 amino acids. V lost 6 bases, J lost 4 bases, and 15 bases lay in between. This clonotype has at least ten counts. Antigen: not known. The chain is built from TRBV2 and TRBJ1-2; TRBD1 might be the D (5 bases). Sequenced: peripheral blood or thyroid tissue (not recorded which). The TCR originated in an adult man with Graves' hyperthyroidism. CDR3 sequence reads: CASRDRQSSYGYTF. The CDR3 DNA is TGTGCCAGCAGGGACCGACAGTCGTCCTATGGCTACACCTTC.